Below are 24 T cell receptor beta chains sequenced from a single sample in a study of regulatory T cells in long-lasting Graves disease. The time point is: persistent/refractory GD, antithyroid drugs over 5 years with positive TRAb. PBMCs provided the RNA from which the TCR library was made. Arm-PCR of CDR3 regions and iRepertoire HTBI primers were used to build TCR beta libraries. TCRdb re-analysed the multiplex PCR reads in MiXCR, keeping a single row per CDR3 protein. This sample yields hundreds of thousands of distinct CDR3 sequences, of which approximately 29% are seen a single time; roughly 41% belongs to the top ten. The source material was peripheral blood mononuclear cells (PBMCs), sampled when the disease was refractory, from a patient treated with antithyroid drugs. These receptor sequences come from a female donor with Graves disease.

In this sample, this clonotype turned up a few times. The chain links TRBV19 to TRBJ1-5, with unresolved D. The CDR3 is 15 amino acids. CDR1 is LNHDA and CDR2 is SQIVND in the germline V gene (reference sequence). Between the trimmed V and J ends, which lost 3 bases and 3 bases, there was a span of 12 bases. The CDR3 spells CASSMRITANQPQHF. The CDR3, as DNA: TGTGCCAGTAGTATGCGGATTACGGCCAATCAGCCCCAGCATTTT.

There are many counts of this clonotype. The DNA of the CDR3 is TGTGCCAGCAGCTCCTCGGGAACAACTAACTATGGCTACACCTTC. Amino acid sequence: CASSSSGTTNYGYTF. J is TRBJ1-2 and V is TRBV11-2; D is unclear. Trimming cost V 4 bases and J 0 bases, with 12 bases left between them. The CDR3 totals 15 residues. Germline loops: CDR1 SGHAT, CDR2 FQNNGV. Filled out from reference TRBV11-2 and TRBJ1-2, the complete variable domain reads EAGVAQSPRYKIIEKRQSVAFWCNPISGHATLYWYQQILGQGPKLLIQFQNNGVVDDSQLPKDRFSAERLKGVDSTLKIQPAKLEDSAVYLCASSSSGTTNYGYTFGSGTRLTVV.

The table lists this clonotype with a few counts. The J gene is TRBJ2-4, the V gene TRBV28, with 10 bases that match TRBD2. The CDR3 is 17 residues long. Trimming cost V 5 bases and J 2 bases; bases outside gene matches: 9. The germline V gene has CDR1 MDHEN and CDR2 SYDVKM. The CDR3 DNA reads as TGTGCCAGCAGTGGGTCTAGCGGGAGTATTACCAAAAACATTCAGTACTTC. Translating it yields CASSGSSGSITKNIQYF. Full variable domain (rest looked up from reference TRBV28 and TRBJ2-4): DVKVTQSSRYLVKRTGEKVFLECVQDMDHENMFWYRQDPGLGLRLIYFSYDVKMKEKGDIPEGYSVSREKKERFSLILESASTNQTSMYLCASSGSSGSITKNIQYFGAGTRLSVL.

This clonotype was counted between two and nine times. The CDR3 nucleotides are TGCAGCGTCCTTATGCTAGGGGGAGGGCAAGAGACCCAGTACTTC. It yields the protein CSVLMLGGGQETQYF. The V gene is TRBV29-1, the J gene TRBJ2-5; possible D gene TRBD2, 7 bases. V lost 6 bases, J lost 2 bases, and 19 bases lay in between. Germline CDR1 and CDR2: SQVTM and ANQGSEA. This CDR3 contains 15 residues. The whole variable domain, remainder taken from reference TRBV29-1 and TRBJ2-5, is SAVISQKPSRDICQRGTSLTIQCQVDSQVTMMFWYRQQPGQSLTLIATANQGSEATYESGFVIDKFPISRPNLTFSTLTVSNMSPEDSSIYLCSVLMLGGGQETQYFGPGTRLLVL.

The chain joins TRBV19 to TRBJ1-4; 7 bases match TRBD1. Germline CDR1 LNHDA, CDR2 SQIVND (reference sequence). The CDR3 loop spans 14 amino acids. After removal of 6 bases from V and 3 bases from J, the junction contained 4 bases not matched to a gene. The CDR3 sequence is CASRQQGPNEKLFF. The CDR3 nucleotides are TGTGCCAGTAGACAACAGGGGCCTAATGAAAAACTGTTTTTT.

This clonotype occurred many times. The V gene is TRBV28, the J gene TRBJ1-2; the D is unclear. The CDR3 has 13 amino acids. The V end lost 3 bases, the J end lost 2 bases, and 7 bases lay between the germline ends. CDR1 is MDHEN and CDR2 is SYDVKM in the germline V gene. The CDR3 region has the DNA TGTGCCAGCAGTTTGGTAGGGAACTATGGCTACACCTTC. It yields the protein CASSLVGNYGYTF.

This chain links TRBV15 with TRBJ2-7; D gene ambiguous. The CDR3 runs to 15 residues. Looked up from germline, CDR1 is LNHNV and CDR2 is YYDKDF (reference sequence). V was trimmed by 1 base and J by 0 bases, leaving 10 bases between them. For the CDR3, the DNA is TGTGCCACCAGCAGAGGAACCTGGGTCTCCTACGAGCAGTACTTC. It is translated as CATSRGTWVSYEQYF.

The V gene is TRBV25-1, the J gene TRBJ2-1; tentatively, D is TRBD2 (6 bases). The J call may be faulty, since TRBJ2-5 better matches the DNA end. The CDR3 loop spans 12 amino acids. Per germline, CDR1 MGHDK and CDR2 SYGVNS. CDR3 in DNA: TGTGCCAGAACTGGAGGGCGGGAGACCCAGTACTTC. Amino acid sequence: CARTGGRETQYF.

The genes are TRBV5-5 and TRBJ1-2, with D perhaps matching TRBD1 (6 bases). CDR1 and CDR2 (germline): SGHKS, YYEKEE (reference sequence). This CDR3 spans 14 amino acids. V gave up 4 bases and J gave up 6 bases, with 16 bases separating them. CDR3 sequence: CASSPGGAGHGYTF. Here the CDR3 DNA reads TGTGCCAGCAGCCCCGGGGGGGCCGGCCATGGCTACACCTTC.

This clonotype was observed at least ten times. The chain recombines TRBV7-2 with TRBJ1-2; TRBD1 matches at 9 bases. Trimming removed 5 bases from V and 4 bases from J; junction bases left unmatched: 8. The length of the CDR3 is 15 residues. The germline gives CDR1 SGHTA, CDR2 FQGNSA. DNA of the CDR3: TGTGCCAGCAGCCCATCTGGGACAGGGTCCTATGGCTACACCTTC. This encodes CASSPSGTGSYGYTF.

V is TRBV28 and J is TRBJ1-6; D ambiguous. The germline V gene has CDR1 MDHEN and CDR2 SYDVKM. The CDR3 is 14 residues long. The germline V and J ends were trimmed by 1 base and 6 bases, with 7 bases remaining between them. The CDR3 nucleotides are TGTGCCAGCAGTTTATCAAGCGGTAATTCACCCCTCCACTTT. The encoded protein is CASSLSSGNSPLHF.

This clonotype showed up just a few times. CDR3 residues: CASSPGGGETLRRQYF. CDR3 nucleotides: TGTGCCAGCAGCCCCGGGGGGGGTGAAACCTTACGAAGGCAGTACTTC. The chain uses TRBV11-1 and TRBJ2-7, with 8 bases fitting TRBD2. With 5 bases clipped from V and 9 bases from J, the junction kept 18 bases outside the gene matches. CDR3 length: 16 amino acids. Per germline, CDR1 SGHAT and CDR2 FQDESV (reference sequence).

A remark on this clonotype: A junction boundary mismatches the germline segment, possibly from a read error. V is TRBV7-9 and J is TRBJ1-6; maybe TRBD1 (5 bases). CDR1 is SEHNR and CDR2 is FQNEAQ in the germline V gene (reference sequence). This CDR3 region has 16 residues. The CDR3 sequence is CASSEGPVGYNSPLHF. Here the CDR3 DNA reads TGTGCCAGCAGCGAGGGACCAGTTGGGTATAATTCACCTCTCCACTTT.

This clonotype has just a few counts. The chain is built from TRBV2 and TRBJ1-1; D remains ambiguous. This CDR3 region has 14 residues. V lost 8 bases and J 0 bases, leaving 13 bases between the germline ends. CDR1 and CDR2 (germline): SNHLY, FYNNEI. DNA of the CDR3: TGTGCCAGCGGCTGGACCTTCATGAACACTGAAGCTTTCTTT. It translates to CASGWTFMNTEAFF. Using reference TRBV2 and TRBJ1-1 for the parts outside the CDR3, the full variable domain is EPEVTQTPSHQVTQMGQEVILRCVPISNHLYFYWYRQILGQKVEFLVSFYNNEISEKSEIFDDQFSVERPDGSNFTLKIRSTKLEDSAMYFCASGWTFMNTEAFFGQGTRLTVV.

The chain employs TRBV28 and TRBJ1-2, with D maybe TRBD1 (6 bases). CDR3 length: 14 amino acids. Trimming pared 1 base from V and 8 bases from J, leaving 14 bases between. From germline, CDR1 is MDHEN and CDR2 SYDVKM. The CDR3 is CASSLLGQKGGYTF. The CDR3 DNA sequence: TGTGCCAGCAGTTTATTAGGACAGAAAGGAGGCTACACCTTC.

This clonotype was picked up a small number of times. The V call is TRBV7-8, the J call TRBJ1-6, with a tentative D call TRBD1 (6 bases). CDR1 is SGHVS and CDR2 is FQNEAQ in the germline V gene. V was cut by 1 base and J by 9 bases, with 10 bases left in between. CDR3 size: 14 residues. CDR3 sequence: CASSLDGGPSPLHF. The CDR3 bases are TGTGCCAGCAGCTTAGATGGGGGGCCTTCACCCCTCCACTTT. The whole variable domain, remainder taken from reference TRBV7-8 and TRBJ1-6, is GAGVSQSPRYKVAKRGQDVALRCDPISGHVSLFWYQQALGQGPEFLTYFQNEAQLDKSGLPSDRFFAERPEGSVSTLKIQRTQQEDSAVYLCASSLDGGPSPLHFGNGTRLTVT.

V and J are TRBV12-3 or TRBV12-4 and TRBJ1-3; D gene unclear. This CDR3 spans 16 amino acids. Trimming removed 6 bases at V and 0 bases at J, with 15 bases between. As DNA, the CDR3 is TGTGCCAGCAGCAGAGAGACGCTGAGCTCTGGAAACACCATATATTTT. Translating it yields CASSRETLSSGNTIYF.

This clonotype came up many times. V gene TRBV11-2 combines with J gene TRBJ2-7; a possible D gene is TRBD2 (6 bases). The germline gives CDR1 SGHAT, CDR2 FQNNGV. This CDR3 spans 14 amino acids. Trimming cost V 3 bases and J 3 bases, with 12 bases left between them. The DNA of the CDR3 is TGTGCCAGCAGCTTTCCGGGACTGAGCTACGAGCAGTACTTC. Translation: CASSFPGLSYEQYF.

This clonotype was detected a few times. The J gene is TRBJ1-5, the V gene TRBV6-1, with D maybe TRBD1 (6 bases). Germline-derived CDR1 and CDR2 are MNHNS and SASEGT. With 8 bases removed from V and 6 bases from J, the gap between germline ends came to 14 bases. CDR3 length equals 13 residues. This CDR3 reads CASGMTQGQPQHF. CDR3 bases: TGTGCCAGCGGAATGACACAGGGTCAGCCCCAGCATTTT.

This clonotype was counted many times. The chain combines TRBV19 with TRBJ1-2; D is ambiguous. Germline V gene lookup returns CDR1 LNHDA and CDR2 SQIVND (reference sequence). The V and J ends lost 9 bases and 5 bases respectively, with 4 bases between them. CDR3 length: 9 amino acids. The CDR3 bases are TGTGCCAGCGGATATGGCTACACCTTC. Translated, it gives CASGYGYTF.

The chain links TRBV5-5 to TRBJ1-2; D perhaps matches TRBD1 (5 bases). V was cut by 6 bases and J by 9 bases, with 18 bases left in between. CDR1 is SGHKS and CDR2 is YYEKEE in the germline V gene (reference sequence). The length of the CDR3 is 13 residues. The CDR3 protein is CASTLLGAPSYTF. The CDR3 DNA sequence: TGTGCCAGCACCCTCCTAGGGGCTCCGAGCTACACCTTC.

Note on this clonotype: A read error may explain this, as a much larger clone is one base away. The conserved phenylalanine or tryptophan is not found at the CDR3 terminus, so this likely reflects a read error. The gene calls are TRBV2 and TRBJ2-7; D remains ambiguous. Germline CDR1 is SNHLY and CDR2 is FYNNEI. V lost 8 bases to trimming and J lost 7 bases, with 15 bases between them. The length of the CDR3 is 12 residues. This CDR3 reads CASEDLIGEQYL. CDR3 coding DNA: TGTGCCAGCGAGGACCTGATAGGGGAGCAGTACCTC.

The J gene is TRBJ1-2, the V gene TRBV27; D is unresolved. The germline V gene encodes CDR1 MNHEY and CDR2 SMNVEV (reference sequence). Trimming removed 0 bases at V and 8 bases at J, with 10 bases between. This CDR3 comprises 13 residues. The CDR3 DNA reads TGTGCCAGCAGTTTATCAACGGCGGGGGGCTACACCTTC. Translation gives CASSLSTAGGYTF.

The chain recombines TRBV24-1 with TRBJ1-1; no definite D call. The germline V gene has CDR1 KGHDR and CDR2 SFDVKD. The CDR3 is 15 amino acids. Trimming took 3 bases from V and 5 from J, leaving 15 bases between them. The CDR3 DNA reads TGTGCCACCAGTGATGGGTCTCGGGTGATTACTGAAGCTTTCTTT. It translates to CATSDGSRVITEAFF.